The 2 T cell receptor beta chains in this list originate from one sample, sequenced in a study of Graves' ophthalmopathy and Graves' hyperthyroidism (dated by TCRdb to 2016 to 2019). Sequencer: Illumina HiSeq 2000. For repertoire sequencing, TCR beta CDR3 regions were amplified from RNA transcripts. The first round was an RT-PCR using HTBI primers with the Qiagen OneStep RT-PCR kit, and this first round was followed by a second-round multiplex PCR, then size selection and purification. TCRdb redid the processing of the public reads, applying fastp at Q25 and MiXCR, and retained in-frame beta chains. Rows with one shared CDR3 protein collapse into an entry with the most common genes and DNA. This sample holds about 620,000 distinct CDR3 sequences; about a fifth were observed only once. Of the sample, more than 5.5% falls within the top ten clones. The specimen was peripheral blood. All receptors derive from a woman younger than 30 with stable Graves' hyperthyroidism. Some clones in this sample may be carry-over from other donors' samples. Donor details come from another sample of the same person, matched by shared clones.

This clonotype has a count of ten or more. The chain is built from TRBV9 and TRBJ1-2; a possible D gene is TRBD1 (5 bases). Deletions cut 4 bases from V and 4 bases from J, with 23 bases between. The V gene's germline CDR1 is SGDLS and CDR2 YYNGEE. There are 17 residues in the CDR3. The DNA of the CDR3 is TGTGCCAGCAGCCTTGTCAGGGCACCGTCGGTAGGCTATGGCTACACCTTC. This sequence encodes CASSLVRAPSVGYGYTF.

This clonotype showed up just once. Being one base from a much bigger clone, this may be a read error. J is TRBJ1-1 and V is TRBV6-8; no clear D. The germline CDR1 and CDR2 sequences are MNHGY and SAAAGT. The CDR3 totals 15 residues. This CDR3 reads CASNFGVKRFTEACF. CDR3 DNA sequence: TGTGCCAGCAATTTCGGGGTAAAGAGGTTCACTGAAGCTTGCTTT.